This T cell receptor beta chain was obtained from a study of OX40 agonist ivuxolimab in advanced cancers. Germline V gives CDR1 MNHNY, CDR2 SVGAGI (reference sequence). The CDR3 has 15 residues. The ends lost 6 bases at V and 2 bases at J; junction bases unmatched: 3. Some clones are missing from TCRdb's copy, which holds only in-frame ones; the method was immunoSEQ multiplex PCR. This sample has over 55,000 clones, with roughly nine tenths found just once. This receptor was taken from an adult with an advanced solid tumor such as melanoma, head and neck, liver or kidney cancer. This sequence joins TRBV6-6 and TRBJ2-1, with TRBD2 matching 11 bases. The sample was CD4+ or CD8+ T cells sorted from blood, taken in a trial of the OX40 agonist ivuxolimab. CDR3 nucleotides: TGTGCCAGCAGGATTAGCGGGGGGGCCTACAATGAGCAGTTCTTC. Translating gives CASRISGGAYNEQFF.